These T cell receptor beta chains were read from a single sample in a study of blood T cell repertoires in COVID-19. The repertoire was sequenced with immunoSEQ multiplex PCR; TCRdb's copy has only in-frame clones and lacks some. The sample consists of 200,000 to 250,000 clones, under 90% of them appearing once. Sequencing was carried out using peripheral blood. Receptors were obtained from a man aged 60 to 69 who had recovered from COVID-19. Each CDR3 is given with its conserved first and last residue. Fields, in order: V gene, J gene, CDR3 protein.

TRBV2	TRBJ1-3	CASSPGGLRNTIYF
TRBV2	TRBJ2-2	CASRTGTSGSTGELFF
TRBV24-1	TRBJ2-1	CATSDPLAGGYEQFF
TRBV3-1/TRBV3-2	TRBJ1-3	CASSQEHPPVHTIYF
TRBV27	TRBJ2-2	CASSSAGQGTGELFF
TRBV6-4	TRBJ2-2	CASSPGTLNTGELFF
TRBV3-1/TRBV3-2	TRBJ1-6	CASSQEGRGRVSPLHF
TRBV5-1	TRBJ2-7	CASSREGENEQYF
TRBV4-1	TRBJ1-6	CASSQPYAQAFSPLHF
TRBV7-8	TRBJ1-1	CASSYFEGGGTEAFF
TRBV28	TRBJ2-3	CASSFPFLAGGGPDTQYF
TRBV11-3	TRBJ2-7	CASSLGGGYEQYF
TRBV18	TRBJ2-7	CASSPRFPGVGSYEQYF
TRBV11-2	TRBJ2-7	CASTLTTGGYEQYF
TRBV7-8	TRBJ2-1	CASTGTVWRQGGDKGQYNEQFF
TRBV6-5	TRBJ1-5	CASTGTVWDQPQHF
TRBV7-8	TRBJ1-5	CASSLGRGLVQPQHF
TRBV5-4	TRBJ2-3	CASSSQRGGTDTQYF
TRBV7-6	TRBJ1-5	CASSLSGGQPQHF
TRBV6-6	TRBJ2-2	CASSLRGQGEAGELFF
TRBV7-2	TRBJ2-1	CASSSSGVAGTYNEQFF
TRBV12-3/TRBV12-4	TRBJ1-5	CASSSDRLWPQHF
TRBV7-9	TRBJ1-2	CASSHTGGANYGYTF
TRBV28	TRBJ2-7	CASSGTSGPQLSYEQYF
TRBV6-5	TRBJ1-1	CASSFRPGTSRAEAFF
TRBV19	TRBJ2-1	CASSIPLAGDAQFF
TRBV4-3	TRBJ1-6	CASSRDRGRDSPLHF
TRBV5-6	TRBJ1-5	CASSVLGASNQPQHF
TRBV6-5	TRBJ2-3	CASRDRLATDTQYF
TRBV6-2/TRBV6-3	TRBJ1-2	CASSTGAGYTF
TRBV27	TRBJ2-3	CASRPAGTRFYSTDTQYF
TRBV6-6	TRBJ1-1	CASSAGGARDTEAFF
TRBV6-6	TRBJ1-2	CASRSGSNYGYTF
TRBV5-4	TRBJ1-1	CASSPGTGRVNTEAFF
TRBV5-5	TRBJ2-1	CASSLGPSSYNEQFF
TRBV3-1/TRBV3-2	TRBJ1-5	CASSPTGGDNQPQHF
TRBV11-2	TRBJ2-1	CASSTGYGNEQFF
TRBV5-1	TRBJ1-1	CASSLIAGADTEAFF
TRBV28	TRBJ2-7	CASSLRGRAYEQYF
TRBV19	TRBJ2-3	CASSIVLPGLAEDATQYF
TRBV5-1	TRBJ1-1	CASSLDSRMNTEAFF
TRBV4-1	TRBJ2-2	CASSQQGLGGELFF
TRBV30	TRBJ1-4	CAWNSLGEGATNEKLFF